These 30 T cell receptor beta chains came from one sample sequenced in a study of T cell responses to AZD1222 COVID-19 vaccine. Assay: immunoSEQ multiplex PCR; the TCRdb copy retains only in-frame clones and omits some. The table includes more than 120,000 clones, roughly 86% detected once. The sample was peripheral blood, taken 28 days after the second AZD1222 dose. These TCRs come from an adult who received the AZD1222 COVID-19 vaccine.

The V gene is TRBV18, the J gene TRBJ1-4, with 7 bases matching TRBD1. V shed 4 bases, J shed 6 bases, and the junction held 5 bases outside the gene matches. This CDR3 is built from 14 residues. The germline CDR1 and CDR2 sequences are KGHSH and LQKENI. CDR3 nucleotide sequence: TGTGCCAGCTCACAGGGGGCGCGCGATGAAAAACTGTTTTTT. Amino acid sequence: CASSQGARDEKLFF.

With regard to this clone: This sample includes further DNA sequences coding for the same CDR3. The rearrangement links TRBV7-2 to TRBJ2-1, with a weak D call TRBD1 (5 bases). CDR3 length equals 15 residues. Trimming stripped 3 bases from V and 0 bases from J, with 9 bases between. The V gene's germline CDR1 is SGHTA and CDR2 FQGNSA. The CDR3 coding sequence is TGTGCCAGCAGCTTGGGGCCCAGCTCCTACAATGAGCAGTTCTTC. Protein product: CASSLGPSSYNEQFF. Full variable domain (rest looked up from reference TRBV7-2 and TRBJ2-1): GAGVSQSPSNKVTEKGKDVELRCDPISGHTALYWYRQSLGQGLEFLIYFQGNSAPDKSGLPSDRFSAERTGGSVSTLTIQRTQQEDSAVYLCASSLGPSSYNEQFFGPGTRLTVL.

The J gene is TRBJ2-3, the V gene TRBV5-1; D unclear. The CDR3 totals 16 residues. The germline CDR1 and CDR2 sequences are SGHRS and YFSETQ. The V gene lost 4 bases and the J gene lost 7 bases, with 22 bases spanning the gap. CDR3 in amino acids: CASSPTTYIDGYTQYF. The CDR3 nucleotides read TGCGCCAGCAGCCCGACCACTTACATTGACGGATATACGCAGTATTTT.

This clone was seen a few times. This sequence joins TRBV2 and TRBJ2-5; D ambiguous. The V end lost 4 bases, the J end lost 5 bases, and 11 bases lay between the germline ends. The CDR3 is 13 amino acids. The germline gives CDR1 SNHLY, CDR2 FYNNEI. This CDR3 reads CASSGSIGETQYF. In nucleotides, the CDR3 is TGTGCCAGCAGTGGTTCAATCGGGGAGACCCAGTACTTC.

The rearrangement links TRBV30 to TRBJ1-5; 9 nucleotides line up with TRBD1. With V trimmed by 1 base and J by 4 bases, 8 bases remained unmatched. Germline V CDR1 and CDR2: GTSNPN, SVGIG (reference sequence). The CDR3 has 16 amino acids. The CDR3 sequence: CAWSGTGEWGNQPQHF. The CDR3 DNA reads TGTGCCTGGAGTGGGACAGGGGAATGGGGGAATCAGCCCCAGCATTTT. The full variable domain, rest sourced from reference TRBV30 and TRBJ1-5, is SQTIHQWPATLVQPVGSPLSLECTVEGTSNPNLYWYRQAAGRGLQLLFYSVGIGQISSEVPQNLSASRPQDRQFILSSKKLLLSDSGFYLCAWSGTGEWGNQPQHFGDGTRLSIL.

The J gene is TRBJ1-1, the V gene TRBV10-3; D call uncertain. Per germline, CDR1 ENHRY and CDR2 SYGVKD. V lost 3 bases, J lost 11 bases, and 13 bases lay in between. The CDR3 covers 12 residues. The CDR3 DNA follows: TGTGCCATCAGTGACATAGAAACGGGGGCTTTCTTT. This translates into CAISDIETGAFF.

This chain uses TRBV2 with TRBJ2-1; 10 bases agree with TRBD1. The CDR3 has 16 residues. Germline assignment: CDR1 SNHLY and CDR2 FYNNEI. V shed 6 bases and J 4 bases; nucleotides not matched to a gene: 9. CDR3 coding DNA: TGTGCCAGCAGAGGGGGAGGGACAGGGGCGTACAATGAGCAGTTCTTC. This translates into CASRGGGTGAYNEQFF.

This chain uses TRBV6-4 with TRBJ1-5; a possible D gene is TRBD1 (6 bases). The germline V gene has CDR1 MRHNA and CDR2 SNTAGT. V shed 0 bases and J shed 5 bases, with 17 bases lying between them. CDR3 length: 17 residues. The DNA for the CDR3 is TGTGCCAGCAGTGACTCGAAGGGGGACAAGGACCATCAGCCCCAGCATTTT. Its translation: CASSDSKGDKDHQPQHF.

The chain recombines TRBV19 with TRBJ2-7; the match to TRBD2 covers 7 bases. J lost 0 bases, V lost 3 bases, and 2 bases had no gene match. Germline values: CDR1 LNHDA, CDR2 SQIVND (reference sequence). The CDR3 runs 14 residues. CDR3 DNA: TGTGCCAGTAGTATCGCGGGAGCCTCCTACGAGCAGTACTTC. It is translated as CASSIAGASYEQYF.

The chain employs TRBV18 and TRBJ2-3; the D gene is possibly TRBD1 (7 bases). This CDR3 contains 17 residues. The V end lost 3 bases, the J end lost 2 bases, and 18 bases lay between the germline ends. The germline V gene encodes CDR1 KGHSH and CDR2 LQKENI. Written as DNA, the CDR3 is TGTGCCAGCTCACCGTTTCCTCAGGGGGGTTCCACAGATACGCAGTATTTT. It translates to CASSPFPQGGSTDTQYF.

This clone was seen only once. This chain joins TRBV14 and TRBJ1-5; 9 bases line up with TRBD1. Germline CDR1 is SGHDN and CDR2 is FVKESK. J lost 0 bases, V lost 0 bases, and 9 bases had no gene match. The CDR3 covers 19 residues. The CDR3 spells CASSQERTGAVGSNQPQHF. In DNA, the CDR3 is TGTGCCAGCAGCCAAGAGCGGACAGGGGCGGTCGGTAGCAATCAGCCCCAGCATTTT. Using reference TRBV14 and TRBJ1-5 for the parts outside the CDR3, the full variable domain is EAGVTQFPSHSVIEKGQTVTLRCDPISGHDNLYWYRRVMGKEIKFLLHFVKESKQDESGMPNNRFLAERTGGTYSTLKVQPAELEDSGVYFCASSQERTGAVGSNQPQHFGDGTRLSIL.

In nucleotides, the CDR3 is TGTGCCAGCAGAGGGCAGGGAGTCACCTACGAGCAGTACTTC. Protein sequence: CASRGQGVTYEQYF. This chain connects TRBV27 to TRBJ2-7; D is tentatively TRBD1 or TRBD2 (5 bases each). The V and J ends lost 6 bases and 2 bases respectively, with 14 bases between them. Germline V gene data show CDR1 as MNHEY and CDR2 as SMNVEV (reference sequence). The CDR3 contains 14 residues.

This rearrangement joins TRBV7-8 to TRBJ2-2; 10 bases are a match to TRBD2. Germline trimming cut 0 bases from V and 5 bases from J; bases unmatched to any gene: 3. CDR3 length: 16 amino acids. Germline assignment: CDR1 SGHVS and CDR2 FQNEAQ. CDR3 loop: CASSLATSGVTGELFF. CDR3 in DNA: TGTGCCAGCAGCTTAGCAACTAGCGGGGTAACCGGGGAGCTGTTTTTT.

V gene TRBV4-1 combines with J gene TRBJ2-5; TRBD2 matches at 14 bases. V lost 6 bases, J lost 10 bases, and 10 bases stayed unmatched. The CDR3 has 15 amino acids. Germline-derived CDR1 and CDR2 are MGHRA and YSYEKL. The CDR3 region is CASRPGTSGGEDQYF. The CDR3 region has the DNA TGCGCCAGCAGACCTGGGACTAGCGGGGGCGAGGACCAGTACTTC.

The gene calls are TRBV28 and TRBJ2-3, with no clear D. Trimming took 7 bases from V and 6 from J, leaving 17 bases between them. Per germline, CDR1 MDHEN and CDR2 SYDVKM. The CDR3 is made up of 14 amino acids. CDR3 in amino acids: CASISRASRDTQYF. In nucleotides, the CDR3 is TGTGCCAGCATTTCTCGGGCTTCCAGGGATACGCAGTATTTT.

This rearrangement joins TRBV23-1 to TRBJ2-7; TRBD1 agrees at 9 bases. TRBV23-1 is flagged as an ORF with uncertain function. V shed 0 bases, J shed 13 bases, and the junction held 4 bases outside the gene matches. The CDR3 totals 12 residues. CDR3 nucleotides: TGCGCCAGCAGTCAATCGGACAGGGGAGGATACTTC. Translation gives CASSQSDRGGYF.

The rearrangement links TRBV18 to TRBJ2-7, with D perhaps matching TRBD2 (5 bases). The CDR3 sequence is 15 residues long. The V and J ends lost 2 bases and 6 bases respectively, with 17 bases between them. Germline CDR1 and CDR2: KGHSH and LQKENI. CDR3 bases: TGTGCCAGCTCACCAGAAGGGAGTATAGCTCGCGAGCAGTACTTC. This encodes CASSPEGSIAREQYF.

The J gene is TRBJ1-2, the V gene TRBV5-1; D uncertain. The CDR3 runs 13 residues. Per the germline V gene, CDR1 is SGHRS and CDR2 is YFSETQ. With 4 bases removed from V and 4 bases from J, the gap between germline ends came to 11 bases. This chain's CDR3 is CASSPSPGYGYTF. DNA of the CDR3: TGCGCCAGCAGCCCAAGCCCAGGCTATGGCTACACCTTC.

The chain uses TRBV18 and TRBJ2-1; the D is unclear. The V gene lost 0 bases and the J gene lost 5 bases, with 8 bases spanning the gap. Germline values: CDR1 KGHSH, CDR2 LQKENI. This CDR3 contains 14 residues. As DNA, the CDR3 is TGTGCCAGCTCACCACCGGCAGCTAACAATGAGCAGTTCTTC. It codes for CASSPPAANNEQFF.

This clone was counted a single time. DNA of the CDR3: TGTGCCAGCAGGAATAGGACTACCGCCTACGAGCAGTACTTC. As protein: CASRNRTTAYEQYF. V and J are TRBV27 and TRBJ2-7; a possible D gene is TRBD2 (6 bases). The CDR3 totals 14 residues. Germline lookup yields CDR1 MNHEY and CDR2 SMNVEV (reference sequence). The V end was cut by 6 bases, the J end by 2 bases, with 14 bases between.

CDR3 in amino acids: CATSRQGESTEAFF. CDR3 bases: TGTGCCACCAGCAGACAAGGGGAATCCACTGAAGCTTTCTTT. The V gene is TRBV15, the J gene TRBJ1-1, with a tentative D call TRBD1 (5 bases). Trimming took off 2 bases at V and 4 bases at J, with 11 bases between the two ends. CDR1 LNHNV and CDR2 YYDKDF come from the germline V gene (reference sequence). The CDR3 runs 14 residues.

The chain carries TRBV7-9 and TRBJ2-7, with TRBD1 matching 9 bases. Unmatched junction bases numbered 7, after V lost 0 bases and J lost 4 bases. This CDR3 is 16 amino acids long. Germline V gene lookup returns CDR1 SEHNR and CDR2 FQNEAQ (reference sequence). The CDR3 bases are TGTGCCAGCAGCTTAGCTCCCGGGACAGGGATATACGAGCAGTACTTC. Translating it yields CASSLAPGTGIYEQYF.

Regarding this clone: The same CDR3 can be traced to other DNA sequences in this sample. This chain connects TRBV28 to TRBJ2-1; D is unclear. Germline V CDR1 and CDR2: MDHEN, SYDVKM. Trimming took 5 bases from V and 7 from J, leaving 3 bases between them. CDR3 length equals 10 residues. The CDR3 DNA reads TGTGCCAGCAGTCGAAATGAGCAGTTCTTC. Protein: CASSRNEQFF. Looking up the rest from reference TRBV28 and TRBJ2-1 gives the full variable domain: DVKVTQSSRYLVKRTGEKVFLECVQDMDHENMFWYRQDPGLGLRLIYFSYDVKMKEKGDIPEGYSVSREKKERFSLILESASTNQTSMYLCASSRNEQFFGPGTRLTVL.

The chain is built from TRBV19 and TRBJ1-6, with TRBD1 matching 12 bases. From germline, CDR1 is LNHDA and CDR2 SQIVND (reference sequence). The CDR3 loop spans 19 amino acids. With 3 bases clipped from V and 13 bases from J, the junction kept 19 bases outside the gene matches. The CDR3 sequence is CASSIWGGAIRDRGRPLHF. In DNA, the CDR3 is TGTGCCAGTAGTATTTGGGGTGGGGCCATCCGGGACAGGGGGCGGCCCCTCCACTTT.

J is TRBJ2-7 and V is TRBV5-8; 7 positions agree with TRBD1. The ends lost 0 bases at V and 1 base at J; junction bases unmatched: 10. This CDR3 spans 17 amino acids. The germline CDR1 and CDR2 sequences are SGHTS and YDEGEE. The CDR3 sequence: CASSLVKQGVLSYEQYF. CDR3 DNA sequence: TGTGCCAGCAGCTTGGTTAAGCAGGGGGTCCTTTCCTACGAGCAGTACTTC.

The rearrangement links TRBV19 to TRBJ2-1; the match to TRBD2 covers 11 bases. The CDR3 sequence is 18 residues long. J was trimmed by 0 bases and V by 8 bases; bases with no gene match: 12. The germline gives CDR1 LNHDA, CDR2 SQIVND (reference sequence). CDR3 coding DNA: TGTGCCAGTGCTGTGGTAGCGGGGGGGTTTAGCTCCTACAATGAGCAGTTCTTC. Translating it yields CASAVVAGGFSSYNEQFF.

The V gene is TRBV10-3, the J gene TRBJ1-2; the match to TRBD1 covers 8 bases. Germline V CDR1 and CDR2: ENHRY, SYGVKD. CDR3 size: 15 residues. Losses at the gene ends were 2 bases for V and 7 bases for J; bases not matched to a gene: 9. Here the CDR3 reads CAISEADRGVGGYTF. Written as DNA, the CDR3 is TGTGCCATCAGTGAGGCCGACAGGGGTGTTGGTGGCTACACCTTC.

The chain recombines TRBV12-3 or TRBV12-4 with TRBJ1-1; D remains ambiguous. There are 13 residues in the CDR3. Trimming stripped 3 bases from V and 1 base from J, with 6 bases between. CDR3 sequence: CASSFQRNTEAFF. CDR3 DNA sequence: TGTGCCAGCAGTTTTCAGCGGAACACTGAAGCTTTCTTT.

This clone turned up a few times. The chain recombines TRBV5-1 with TRBJ2-7; no reliable D call. Germline CDR1 is SGHRS and CDR2 is YFSETQ. The CDR3 is made up of 11 amino acids. V dropped 0 bases and J dropped 5 bases, with 3 bases sitting between them. CDR3 in amino acids: CASSLGNEQYF. CDR3 DNA sequence: TGCGCCAGCAGCTTGGGGAACGAGCAGTACTTC.

This chain connects TRBV28 to TRBJ2-2; D unclear. The CDR3 has 14 amino acids. The germline gives CDR1 MDHEN, CDR2 SYDVKM. V dropped 3 bases and J dropped 6 bases, with 11 bases sitting between them. The CDR3 sequence is CASSFESGAGELFF. DNA for the CDR3: TGTGCCAGCAGTTTTGAGAGTGGTGCCGGGGAGCTGTTTTTT.